This TCR beta chain derives from a study of vaccination effects on CD4 cells after COVID-19. As for the study in general: Each participant was given two doses of one vaccine (BNT162b2 or mRNA-1273). The study, taken as a whole, reports: In the late period after vaccination, infection- and vaccine-induced clones contracted markedly. Few convalescent patients and no early post-infection timepoints were included in the study.

A word on this clone: Its specificity is unknown.

ViraFEST expansion of antigen-specific CD4+ T cells with viral peptide pools preceded sequencing. The authors isolated CD4+ T cells after approximately 9 days of culture. Vaccine recipients had no previous SARS-CoV-2 infection; their nucleocapsid antibodies were negative. Profiling relied on immunoSEQ multiplex PCR, and the TCRdb table lists in-frame clones only, not all of them. The sample consists of 55,000 to 80,000 clones, roughly 80% of them appearing once. Between the trimmed V and J ends, which lost 8 bases and 4 bases, there was a span of 9 bases. The CDR3 contains 11 residues. Looked up from germline, CDR1 is SNHLY and CDR2 is FYNNEI.

Material: CD4+ T cells from PBMCs cultured with SARS-CoV-2 spike peptides, obtained before COVID-19 vaccination. This TCR was recovered from a human donor who received a COVID-19 vaccine. V gene TRBV2 combines with J gene TRBJ2-7; D uncertain. CDR3 in DNA: TGTGCCAGCGCAAGGGATTACGAGCAGTACGTC. Protein sequence: CASARDYEQYV.